Detailed here is one T cell receptor (beta chain). Trimming stripped 0 bases from V and 3 bases from J, with 10 bases between. The germline V gene has CDR1 SGHRS and CDR2 YFSETQ. This CDR3 region has 15 residues. Authors' processing steps: Using reference gene primer amplification, nucleated cell counts were estimated. Using immunoSEQ multiplex PCR, the repertoire was profiled, and TCRdb retains in-frame clones only, with some absent. V, J and clone size derive from that table, while D and trimming were established from the DNA sequence. The sample has more than 110,000 clones; around 89% are singletons. This record belongs to a study of blood T cell repertoires in COVID-19. Turning to the study itself: The study drew acute and convalescent COVID-19 samples from the United States, Italy and Spain.

This clonotype originated in a man in his sixties with active or convalescent COVID-19. The chain has TRBV5-1 and TRBJ1-5, with TRBD1 as a possible D gene (6 bases). Sequencing was performed on peripheral blood. The CDR3 DNA sequence: TGCGCCAGCAGCTTGGAGGCAGGGGCCAATCAGCCCCAGCATTTT. Amino acid sequence: CASSLEAGANQPQHF.